These 8 T cell receptor beta chains originate from one sample sequenced in a study of Ad26.COV2.S vaccination and SARS-CoV-2 variants. The method was immunoSEQ multiplex PCR; TCRdb's version includes in-frame clones alone and lacks a portion of them. The table includes roughly 680,000 clones, roughly 90% detected once. Treatment defined: about 20 received Ad26.COV2.S at low or high dose, single or two shots; several received placebo; per-sample allocation not given. At day 63 after the first vaccine or placebo injection, samples were drawn. Source: peripheral blood, taken in a trial of Ad26.COV2.S vaccine versus placebo. These receptors all stem from a person aged 18-65 years who received the Ad26.COV2.S COVID-19 vaccine or a placebo.

The chain recombines TRBV10-2 with TRBJ1-1, with TRBD1 matching over 7 bases. This CDR3 is built from 14 residues. Germline values: CDR1 WSHSY, CDR2 SAAADI. V gave up 6 bases and J gave up 2 bases; unmatched junction bases: 6. The DNA for the CDR3 is TGCGCCAGCAGGGAAGGGACAGTAAACACTGAAGCTTTCTTT. It yields the protein CASREGTVNTEAFF.

CDR3: CASRLGQNTDTQYF. The CDR3 bases are TGTGCCAGCAGACTGGGACAGAACACAGATACGCAGTATTTT. The chain carries TRBV7-2 and TRBJ2-3, with 7 bases lining up with TRBD1. The CDR3 covers 14 residues. Germline CDR1 and CDR2: SGHTA and FQGNSA. The V segment lost 6 bases and the J segment 2 bases; nucleotides outside the gene matches: 5. Based on the CDR3 plus reference TRBV7-2 and TRBJ2-3, the full variable domain is GAGVSQSPSNKVTEKGKDVELRCDPISGHTALYWYRQSLGQGLEFLIYFQGNSAPDKSGLPSDRFSAERTGGSVSTLTIQRTQQEDSAVYLCASRLGQNTDTQYFGPGTRLTVL.

The chain has TRBV10-3 and TRBJ1-5; the D is unclear. The CDR3 is 15 residues long. From germline, CDR1 is ENHRY and CDR2 SYGVKD. The V and J ends lost 2 bases and 11 bases respectively, with 19 bases between them. CDR3 sequence (DNA): TGTGCCATCAGTGAGGAGGTTACGGGCCCGGGAGCCCAGCATTTT. As protein: CAISEEVTGPGAQHF.

In its sample, this clone was seen once. In DNA form, the CDR3 reads TGTGCCAGCTCATCCTTAGCGGGGACGAACACCGGGGAGCTGTTTTTT. Translating gives CASSSLAGTNTGELFF. The chain combines TRBV18 with TRBJ2-2; 8 positions agree with TRBD2. The ends lost 5 bases at V and 0 bases at J; junction bases unmatched: 5. The germline V gene encodes CDR1 KGHSH and CDR2 LQKENI. This CDR3 has 16 residues.

This clone was observed a few times. The chain recombines TRBV18 with TRBJ2-3, with a weak D call TRBD1 (7 bases). Germline values: CDR1 KGHSH, CDR2 LQKENI. V shed 2 bases and J shed 8 bases, with 11 bases lying between them. The CDR3 sequence is 13 residues long. The DNA of the CDR3 is TGTGCCAGCTCACCAGCAGGGGGAGGTACGCAGTATTTT. This sequence encodes CASSPAGGGTQYF.

Regarding this clone: Other nucleotide sequences in the sample specify the same CDR3. The V and J genes are TRBV12-3 or TRBV12-4 and TRBJ1-1; D may be TRBD1 (5 bases). The CDR3 sequence is 13 residues long. The V gene lost 2 bases and the J gene lost 3 bases, with 7 bases spanning the gap. CDR3 amino acids: CASSLQGYTEAFF. Here the CDR3 DNA reads TGTGCCAGCAGTTTACAGGGATACACTGAAGCTTTCTTT.

The rearrangement joins TRBV24-1 to TRBJ1-5; 7 bases are a match to TRBD1. The CDR3 is made up of 14 amino acids. The V segment lost 1 base and the J segment 5 bases; nucleotides outside the gene matches: 1. CDR1 is KGHDR and CDR2 is SFDVKD in the germline V gene. CDR3 protein: CATSDLGTDQPQHF. The CDR3 DNA reads TGTGCCACCAGTGATTTAGGGACAGATCAGCCCCAGCATTTT.

V is TRBV2 and J is TRBJ1-1; TRBD1 aligns across 10 bases. Germline-derived CDR1 and CDR2 are SNHLY and FYNNEI. V trimming: 8 bases; J trimming: 4 bases; junction bases outside the gene matches: 13. The CDR3 consists of 16 residues. The CDR3 reads CASGGTGAARGTEAFF. The CDR3 nucleotides are TGTGCCAGCGGGGGGACAGGGGCGGCCCGGGGCACTGAAGCTTTCTTT.